The entry below gives a single T cell receptor beta chain sequence along with its context. The V gene lost 4 bases and the J gene lost 4 bases, with 20 bases spanning the gap. The CDR3 loop spans 17 amino acids. Germline-derived CDR1 and CDR2 are MGHRA and YSYEKL. iRepertoire HTBI primers and Arm-PCR of CDR3 regions built TCR beta libraries. TCRdb reprocessed the multiplex PCR reads with MiXCR, giving one entry per CDR3 protein. The sample includes about 470,000 distinct CDR3 sequences, around a fifth of them seen just once. Regarding time point: persistent/refractory GD, antithyroid drugs over 5 years with positive TRAb. TCR sequences were obtained from RNA taken from PBMCs. The data derive from a study of regulatory T cells in long-lasting Graves disease.

The sample here was peripheral blood mononuclear cells (PBMCs), taken when the disease was refractory, from a patient treated with antithyroid drugs. This clonotype originated in a female donor with Graves disease. The J gene is TRBJ1-5, the V gene TRBV4-1; D ambiguous. CDR3 sequence: CASSPLLGLGANQPQHF. The CDR3 nucleotides are TGCGCCAGCAGCCCCTTATTAGGCCTCGGTGCGAATCAGCCCCAGCATTTT.